The 15 T cell receptor beta chains presented below share a single source sample, sequenced in a study of T cell changes during pregnancy in multiple sclerosis. Assay: immunoSEQ multiplex PCR; the TCRdb copy retains only in-frame clones and omits some. The sample shows more than 10,000 clones, almost 90% of them seen only once. This sample comprised CD8+ T cells from peripheral blood mononuclear cells, obtained in the first trimester of pregnancy. All receptors come from a female donor with multiple sclerosis, enrolled in a pregnancy study.

Sample share makes this clone medium-sized. The J gene is TRBJ1-6, the V gene TRBV4-2; 7 bases agree with TRBD1. V was pared by 6 bases and J by 5 bases, with 4 bases of the junction left unmatched. The CDR3 consists of 14 residues. CDR1 and CDR2 (germline): LGHNA, YNFKEQ. CDR3 sequence reads: CASRSTGDNSPLHF. The DNA of the CDR3 is TGTGCCAGCAGATCCACAGGGGATAATTCACCCCTCCACTTT.

This chain connects TRBV4-3 to TRBJ2-7; D gene uncertain. This CDR3 spans 13 amino acids. Germline V gene sequence: CDR1 LGHNA, CDR2 YSLEER. V lost 4 bases and J lost 6, with 13 bases in between. The CDR3 nucleotides read TGCGCCAGCAGCCGCGACGAGAGGTCCGAGCAGTACTTC. Amino acids: CASSRDERSEQYF.

This clone rates as medium-sized. V usage is TRBV4-2 and J usage is TRBJ2-3, with TRBD1 as a possible D gene (6 bases). The CDR3 covers 15 residues. Germline CDR1 LGHNA, CDR2 YNFKEQ. Trimming took 1 base from V and 2 from J, leaving 10 bases between them. CDR3 nucleotides: TGTGCCAGCAGCCAAGTTTGGGGGCACACAGATACGCAGTATTTT. Protein sequence: CASSQVWGHTDTQYF.

A few counts support this clone. The chain recombines TRBV6-6 with TRBJ2-7; no clear D gene. From germline, CDR1 is MNHNY and CDR2 SVGAGI (reference sequence). The CDR3 covers 11 residues. V was pared by 4 bases and J by 4 bases, with 5 bases between. This CDR3 is CASSSYYEQYF. DNA of the CDR3: TGTGCCAGCAGTTCCTATTACGAGCAGTACTTC.

The gene calls are TRBV9 and TRBJ1-2, with a weak D call TRBD1 (5 bases). The CDR3 is 12 residues long. V was clipped by 6 bases and J by 6 bases, with 12 bases between them. The germline V gene encodes CDR1 SGDLS and CDR2 YYNGEE. CDR3 nucleotides: TGTGCCAGCAACTCAGGGCTTGATGGCTACACCTTC. Residues: CASNSGLDGYTF.

This rearrangement joins TRBV5-4 to TRBJ2-7, with TRBD2 identical over 11 bases. CDR3 length: 16 amino acids. V was pared by 4 bases and J by 2 bases, with 8 bases of the junction left unmatched. Germline CDR1 and CDR2: SGHNT and YYREEE (reference sequence). The CDR3, as DNA: TGTGCCAGCAGCCGCGGACTAGCGGGCGACCCCTACGAGCAGTACTTC. This gives the protein CASSRGLAGDPYEQYF. The whole variable domain, remainder taken from reference TRBV5-4 and TRBJ2-7, is ETGVTQSPTHLIKTRGQQVTLRCSSQSGHNTVSWYQQALGQGPQFIFQYYREEENGRGNFPPRFSGLQFPNYSSELNVNALELDDSALYLCASSRGLAGDPYEQYFGPGTRLTVT.

This rearrangement joins TRBV9 to TRBJ2-7; TRBD1 matches at 9 bases. Looked up from germline, CDR1 is SGDLS and CDR2 is YYNGEE. This CDR3 has 15 residues. V was clipped by 4 bases and J by 5 bases; unmatched bases: 10. The DNA of the CDR3 is TGTGCCAGCAGCACATCCGGGACAGGGTTGGACGAGCAGTACTTC. It yields the protein CASSTSGTGLDEQYF.

The genes are TRBV11-2 and TRBJ2-4; TRBD1 is a possible D gene (5 bases). V gave up 5 bases and J gave up 0 bases, with 8 bases separating them. This CDR3 region has 14 residues. The germline V gene encodes CDR1 SGHAT and CDR2 FQNNGV. This CDR3 is CASSKQGAKNIQYF. CDR3 nucleotides: TGTGCCAGCAGCAAGCAGGGAGCCAAAAACATTCAGTACTTC.

The chain carries TRBV4-2 and TRBJ2-7; 8 nucleotides line up with TRBD1. This CDR3 contains 15 residues. The V and J ends lost 1 base and 2 bases, in that order; junction bases with no gene match: 4. CDR1 is LGHNA, CDR2 YNFKEQ, per germline. CDR3 protein: CASSQGTGIPYEQYF. DNA for the CDR3: TGTGCCAGCAGCCAAGGGACAGGGATCCCCTACGAGCAGTACTTC.

V and J are TRBV27 and TRBJ1-1, with a possible D match to TRBD1 (5 bases). CDR3 length: 14 residues. The germline gives CDR1 MNHEY, CDR2 SMNVEV (reference sequence). The germline V and J ends were trimmed by 2 bases and 5 bases, with 12 bases remaining between them. The CDR3 bases are TGTGCCAGCAGTTTAACTCTGGGGGGAACTGAAGCTTTCTTT. Its protein is CASSLTLGGTEAFF.

This rearrangement joins TRBV2 to TRBJ2-7, with TRBD1 as a possible D gene (7 bases). Germline lookup yields CDR1 SNHLY and CDR2 FYNNEI. This CDR3 is built from 13 residues. Trimming removed 6 bases from V and 1 base from J, with 10 bases in between. The CDR3 DNA follows: TGTGCCAGCAGGGGGGGACAGTCCTACGAGCAGTACTTC. Translated: CASRGGQSYEQYF.

The chain has TRBV4-1 and TRBJ2-3, with 8 bases fitting TRBD2. The CDR3 contains 14 residues. V shed 3 bases, J shed 6 bases, and the junction held 5 bases outside the gene matches. Germline-derived CDR1 and CDR2 are MGHRA and YSYEKL. The CDR3 DNA sequence: TGCGCCAGCAGCCATAGGACTAGCAGGGATACGCAGTATTTT. It is translated as CASSHRTSRDTQYF.

This clone was recorded only once. The V and J genes are TRBV5-1 and TRBJ2-4, with D perhaps TRBD2 (6 bases). This CDR3 has 17 residues. Germline values: CDR1 SGHRS, CDR2 YFSETQ. The germline V and J ends were trimmed by 2 bases and 0 bases, with 15 bases remaining between them. The DNA for the CDR3 is TGCGCCAGCAGCTTAAGGAGGGCAGGAGTAGCCAAAAACATTCAGTACTTC. It encodes CASSLRRAGVAKNIQYF.

The chain uses TRBV21-1 and TRBJ2-5; TRBD2, the table's D call, lacks a check against the DNA. TRBV21-1 is assigned pseudogene status. The length of the CDR3 is 17 residues. CDR3 residues: CASTGRLAGGPEETQYF. The CDR3 DNA is TGTGCCAGCACAGGAAGACTAGCGGGGGGGCCAGAGGAGACCCAGTACTTC.

The rearrangement uses TRBV27 and TRBJ2-5; 7 bases map to TRBD1. The CDR3 spans 17 residues. Trimming removed 4 bases from V and 0 bases from J; junction bases left unmatched: 11. CDR1 and CDR2 (germline): MNHEY, SMNVEV (reference sequence). For the CDR3, the DNA is TGTGCCAGCAGTTCCATTCTCACCGACAGGGACCAAGAGACCCAGTACTTC. Amino acid sequence: CASSSILTDRDQETQYF.